This TCR beta chain was found in a study of blood T cell repertoires in COVID-19. At the level of the study: Spain, Italy and the United States supplied samples that represented acute and convalescent COVID-19.

Trimming shortened V by 3 bases and J by 7 bases, and 7 bases separated the two germline ends. This CDR3 has 12 residues. CDR1 MNHNS and CDR2 SASEGT come from the germline V gene. Original analysis: Quantification of nucleated cells was approximated via reference gene primer amplification. The repertoire was sequenced with immunoSEQ multiplex PCR; TCRdb's copy has only in-frame clones and lacks some. For V, J and clone size, that table is used; D and trimming come from the DNA. The data contain roughly 100,000 clones, roughly 83% of them singletons. The chain has TRBV6-1 and TRBJ1-5; D not certain. This sequence was found in a woman at least 80 years old with active or convalescent COVID-19. Specimen: peripheral blood. The CDR3 region has the DNA TGTGCCAGCAGTGAGCGGGAACAGCCCCAGCATTTT. This codes for CASSEREQPQHF.